This TCR beta chain was obtained from a study of CD8 T cells in ankylosing spondylitis. This clonotype appeared many times. Its antigen remains unknown. By quantitative 5'-RACE with molecular barcodes, the TCR beta libraries were made. In TCRdb, the 5' RACE reads were re-called with MiXCR into one record per CDR3 protein. The data contain 200,000 or so distinct CDR3 sequences, 10% to 15% of them seen just once; the ten biggest clones take up roughly 11%. This CDR3 spans 16 amino acids. V was pared by 2 bases and J by 2 bases, with 8 bases of the junction left unmatched. Study results and limitations: Earlier literature documents some of the motif variants in reactive arthritis synovial fluid and blood. Disease-linked clones had a CD8+ phenotype and relatively low frequency in peripheral blood. Matched synovial fluid from ankylosing spondylitis patients was reported to be enriched for disease-linked clones.

Sequenced sample: blood, either unsorted or a sorted T cell fraction (not recorded which). This sequence originates from a female donor with ankylosing spondylitis or in good health (not recorded which). The V and J genes are TRBV12-3 or TRBV12-4 and TRBJ1-2; 7 bases are a match to TRBD1. DNA for the CDR3: TGTGCCAGCAGTTTATTAGTTTGGGACAGCAACTATGGCTACACCTTC. This sequence encodes CASSLLVWDSNYGYTF.